The clone carrying this TCR beta chain was seen ten or more times. This sample is drawn from a study of regulatory T cells in long-lasting Graves disease. Study context: Disease was considered persistent Graves' disease after over 5 years of antithyroid drugs (with positive TSH receptor antibodies).

CDR3 regions were amplified by Arm-PCR using iRepertoire HTBI primers to build TCR beta libraries. Via MiXCR, TCRdb re-called the multiplex PCR reads, giving one row per CDR3 protein. The data contain around 500,000 distinct CDR3 sequences, 20% to 25% of them singletons. Trimming left V 9 bases short and J 0 bases short, with 19 bases between. Germline-derived CDR1 and CDR2 are SGDLS and YYNGEE. The CDR3 is made up of 15 amino acids. Time point indicated: persistent/refractory GD, antithyroid drugs over 5 years with positive TRAb. RNA from PBMCs was the source of the TCR library. The chain employs TRBV9 and TRBJ2-7; D assignment may be TRBD1 or TRBD2 (5 bases each). The source was peripheral blood mononuclear cells (PBMCs), collected when the disease was refractory, from a patient treated with antithyroid drugs. This TCR came from a female donor with Graves disease. CDR3: CATPSERGDSYEQYF. For the CDR3, the DNA is TGTGCCACCCCTTCCGAACGGGGCGACTCCTACGAGCAGTACTTC.